This TCR beta chain was identified during a study of spatial heterogeneity in lung cancer. Study as a whole: The study consistently detected more beta-chain than alpha-chain sequences. A unique TCR and UMI combination showed up more than ten times in raw reads, on average.

TCRdb fed the 5' RACE reads into MiXCR, producing one record per CDR3 protein. This table holds over 3,000 distinct CDR3 sequences, approximately 7% found once. V lost 0 bases and J lost 5; bases outside the gene matches: 4. Per germline, CDR1 DFQATT and CDR2 SNEGSKA (reference sequence). This CDR3 is built from 14 residues. Time point in this sample: sample taken at primary tumor resection. Whole RNA, isolated from tumor, nontumor lung or frozen PBMC, was sequenced without prior sorting. Donors were roughly 72 untreated early-stage non-small cell lung cancer patients. Sample share makes this clonotype medium-sized.

This chain uses TRBV20-1 with TRBJ1-1, with 9 bases aligning to TRBD1. The source was normal lung tissue next to the tumor, collected at surgery. This clonotype was sampled from a male donor with early-stage non-small cell lung cancer. CDR3 sequence (DNA): TGCAGTGCTAGAGATATGACAGGGGGGACTGAAGCTTTCTTT. Its translation is CSARDMTGGTEAFF.